These 21 T cell receptor beta chains were sequenced from one sample in a study of blood T cell repertoires in COVID-19. The table came from immunoSEQ multiplex PCR; TCRdb's copy has only in-frame clones and leaves some out. The sample has approximately 88,000 clones; more than 75% are singletons. Sequenced: peripheral blood. These receptors were obtained from a woman older than 75 with active or convalescent COVID-19.

The chain carries TRBV5-1 and TRBJ1-6; weak D call: TRBD1 (6 bases). Germline CDR1 is SGHRS and CDR2 is YFSETQ. This CDR3 has 15 amino acids. The ends were cut back, 1 base at V and 8 bases at J, with 13 bases in the middle. The CDR3 region has the DNA TGCGCCAGCAGCTTGTCGGGGGGCCGGGATTCACCCCTCCACTTT. As protein: CASSLSGGRDSPLHF.

As regards this clone: At one boundary the junction diverges from the germline segment, which might be a read error. The chain has TRBV7-2 and TRBJ1-2, with TRBD1 matching over 7 bases. The CDR3 totals 11 residues. CDR1 and CDR2 from the germline V gene are SGHTA and FQGNSA. CDR3 sequence reads: CASSFLDRAYF. CDR3 sequence (DNA): TGTGCCAGCAGCTTCCTAGACAGGGCGTACTTC.

The chain is built from TRBV6-2 or TRBV6-3 and TRBJ2-7, with TRBD1 matching over 9 bases. The CDR3 runs 15 residues. The V gene end was trimmed by 2 bases and the J gene end by 3 bases; junction bases not matched to a gene: 5. From germline, CDR1 is MNHEY and CDR2 SVGEGT. The CDR3 is CASSYPRDRVYEQYF. Written as DNA, the CDR3 is TGTGCCAGCAGTTACCCCCGGGACAGGGTCTACGAGCAGTACTTC.

The genes are TRBV7-3 and TRBJ2-7, with 7 positions matching TRBD2. CDR1 and CDR2 from the germline V gene are SGHTA and FQGTGA. The V and J ends lost 5 bases and 5 bases, in that order; junction bases with no gene match: 15. The CDR3 covers 16 residues. Written as DNA, the CDR3 is TGTGCCAGCAGCCCCCAGGGAGGGGCGGAGAGCAACGAGCAGTACTTC. Its protein is CASSPQGGAESNEQYF.

This clone was found a few times. This chain uses TRBV2 with TRBJ2-2, with D possibly being TRBD2 (5 bases). In germline, CDR1 is SNHLY, CDR2 FYNNEI. V lost 9 bases and J 5 bases, leaving 19 bases between the germline ends. This CDR3 region has 15 residues. CDR3 region: CARAVWSSGTGELFF. CDR3 DNA sequence: TGTGCCAGAGCGGTGTGGTCTTCCGGAACCGGGGAGCTGTTTTTT. The full variable domain, rest sourced from reference TRBV2 and TRBJ2-2, is EPEVTQTPSHQVTQMGQEVILRCVPISNHLYFYWYRQILGQKVEFLVSFYNNEISEKSEIFDDQFSVERPDGSNFTLKIRSTKLEDSAMYFCARAVWSSGTGELFFGEGSRLTVL.

The genes are TRBV1 and TRBJ2-1; whether TRBD2, the table's D call, matches the DNA was not checked. TRBV1 is recorded as a pseudogene. There are 15 residues in the CDR3. CDR3 protein: CTSSQGCGGPNEQFF. CDR3 nucleotide sequence: TGCACCAGCAGCCAAGGCTGCGGGGGGCCCAATGAGCAGTTCTTC.

The chain carries TRBV7-2 and TRBJ2-2, with 8 bases fitting TRBD1. The CDR3 length is 15 residues. Germline V gene lookup returns CDR1 SGHTA and CDR2 FQGNSA. The trim removed 5 bases at V and 5 bases at J, leaving 7 bases unmatched. For the CDR3, the DNA is TGTGCCAGCAGCACCCGACAGGGGCAGACCGGGGAGCTGTTTTTT. The encoded protein is CASSTRQGQTGELFF.

The chain links TRBV2 to TRBJ2-3; D gene uncertain. The CDR3 is 15 residues long. The V end was cut by 3 bases, the J end by 0 bases, with 10 bases between. Per the germline V gene, CDR1 is SNHLY and CDR2 is FYNNEI. CDR3 loop: CASSDGLPSTDTQYF. CDR3 in DNA: TGTGCCAGCAGTGATGGGCTCCCTAGCACAGATACGCAGTATTTT.

The chain carries TRBV7-2 and TRBJ1-5; maybe TRBD1 (5 bases). The CDR3 consists of 15 residues. V lost 5 bases, J lost 5 bases, and 16 bases lay in between. The germline CDR1 and CDR2 sequences are SGHTA and FQGNSA. The CDR3, as DNA: TGTGCCAGCAGCCCCCTACCGGGGGAGGATCAGCCCCAGCATTTT. It codes for CASSPLPGEDQPQHF.

J is TRBJ2-7 and V is TRBV2, with 10 bases lining up with TRBD1. The germline V gene has CDR1 SNHLY and CDR2 FYNNEI. With V trimmed by 7 bases and J by 1 base, 16 bases remained unmatched. There are 18 residues in the CDR3. The CDR3 spells CASILPGQGYFMSYEQYF. CDR3 bases: TGTGCCAGCATTCTACCGGGACAGGGGTATTTTATGTCCTACGAGCAGTACTTC.

The V call is TRBV20-1, the J call TRBJ2-2; D is perhaps TRBD2 (5 bases). V shed 3 bases and J shed 4 bases, with 12 bases lying between them. CDR3 size: 14 residues. Germline V gene data show CDR1 as DFQATT and CDR2 as SNEGSKA (reference sequence). The chain's CDR3 is CSASGRPSTGELFF. Here the CDR3 DNA reads TGCAGTGCTAGTGGGAGACCGAGCACCGGGGAGCTGTTTTTT.

The J gene is TRBJ2-1, the V gene TRBV3-1 (or the pseudogene TRBV3-2), with D possibly TRBD1 on 6 matching bases. Trimming took 1 base from V and 7 from J, leaving 14 bases between them. The CDR3 totals 15 residues. CDR1 LGHDT and CDR2 YNNKEL come from the germline V gene (reference sequence). The CDR3 coding sequence is TGTGCCAGCAGCCAAGGGAGGCAGGGGAAGAATGAGCAGTTCTTC. It yields the protein CASSQGRQGKNEQFF.

The genes are TRBV21-1 and TRBJ1-5; the table gives TRBD1 as D, unverified against the DNA. TRBV21-1 is reported as a pseudogene. CDR3 length: 14 amino acids. CDR3 loop: CASPTLQGNQPQHF. In DNA, the CDR3 is TGTGCCAGCCCTACTTTACAGGGGAATCAGCCCCAGCATTTT.

The chain has TRBV5-1 and TRBJ1-2; 12 positions match TRBD1. V gave up 4 bases and J gave up 6 bases; unmatched junction bases: 4. The V gene's germline CDR1 is SGHRS and CDR2 YFSETQ. The CDR3 totals 14 residues. The CDR3 coding sequence is TGCGCCAGCAGCCCGGGACAGGGGGCAGATGGCTACACCTTC. Encoded protein: CASSPGQGADGYTF.

The J gene is TRBJ1-6, the V gene TRBV11-2; 7 nucleotides agree with TRBD1. The CDR3 is made up of 17 amino acids. CDR1 and CDR2 (germline): SGHAT, FQNNGV. V gave up 2 bases and J gave up 5 bases; unmatched junction bases: 9. The CDR3 sequence: CASSLTLGQTNNSPLHF. Here the CDR3 DNA reads TGTGCCAGCAGCTTAACCTTGGGACAGACAAATAATTCACCCCTCCACTTT.

This clone appeared a single time. The chain uses TRBV27 and TRBJ2-7, with D unclear. The V gene lost 1 base and the J gene lost 2 bases, with 12 bases spanning the gap. The length of the CDR3 is 15 residues. Per germline, CDR1 MNHEY and CDR2 SMNVEV (reference sequence). In nucleotides, the CDR3 is TGTGCCAGCAGTTTATTTCGGGTCACACCCTACGAGCAGTACTTC. Residues: CASSLFRVTPYEQYF.

V and J are TRBV6-5 and TRBJ2-7; 12 positions agree with TRBD2. There are 14 residues in the CDR3. Germline assignment: CDR1 MNHEY and CDR2 SVGAGI. With 7 bases clipped from V and 6 bases from J, the junction kept 7 bases outside the gene matches. This CDR3 is CASTERTSGTEQYF. DNA for the CDR3: TGTGCCAGCACCGAACGGACTAGCGGGACCGAGCAGTACTTC.

The V and J genes are TRBV5-6 and TRBJ1-4; a possible D gene is TRBD1 (6 bases). Trimming removed 4 bases from V and 5 bases from J, with 12 bases in between. The germline V gene encodes CDR1 SGHDT and CDR2 YYEEEE. This CDR3 has 14 amino acids. The CDR3: CASSRRQENEKLFF. CDR3 DNA sequence: TGTGCCAGCAGCAGGAGACAGGAGAATGAAAAACTGTTTTTT.

This clone was seen only once. V gene TRBV29-1 combines with J gene TRBJ2-5, with a weak D call TRBD1 (6 bases). The CDR3 spans 13 residues. The ends were cut back, 5 bases at V and 5 bases at J, with 15 bases in the middle. Germline V gene lookup returns CDR1 SQVTM and CDR2 ANQGSEA. CDR3 nucleotides: TGCAGCGTTAGCTCCACAGGACAGGAGACCCAGTACTTC. This encodes CSVSSTGQETQYF.

A few counts support this clone. The chain recombines TRBV25-1 with TRBJ1-4, with a tentative D call TRBD1 (6 bases). V was pared by 2 bases and J by 10 bases, with 17 bases between. The length of the CDR3 is 15 residues. Germline V CDR1 and CDR2: MGHDK, SYGVNS. The CDR3 DNA follows: TGTGCCAGCAGTGAACAGAGACAGGAAGTGGGAAAACTGTTTTTT. Protein: CASSEQRQEVGKLFF. Filled out from reference TRBV25-1 and TRBJ1-4, the complete variable domain reads EADIYQTPRYLVIGTGKKITLECSQTMGHDKMYWYQQDPGMELHLIHYSYGVNSTEKGDLSSESTVSRIRTEHFPLTLESARPSHTSQYLCASSEQRQEVGKLFFGSGTQLSVL.

V is TRBV7-9 and J is TRBJ1-5; D gene unclear. The CDR3 is 10 residues long. The ends were cut back, 6 bases at V and 11 bases at J, with 8 bases in the middle. Germline loops: CDR1 SEHNR, CDR2 FQNEAQ (reference sequence). The CDR3 DNA follows: TGTGCCAGCAGACCCTCAGCCCAGCATTTT. Its translation: CASRPSAQHF.